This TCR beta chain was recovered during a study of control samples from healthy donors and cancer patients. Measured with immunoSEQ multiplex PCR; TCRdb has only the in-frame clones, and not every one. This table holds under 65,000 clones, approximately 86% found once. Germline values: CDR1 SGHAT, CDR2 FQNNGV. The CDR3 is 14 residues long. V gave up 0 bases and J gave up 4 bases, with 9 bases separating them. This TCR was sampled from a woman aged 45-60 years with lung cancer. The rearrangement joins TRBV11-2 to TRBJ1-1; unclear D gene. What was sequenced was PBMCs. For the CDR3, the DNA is TGTGCCAGCAGCTTAGATAGGCATCCCACTGAAGCTTTCTTT. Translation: CASSLDRHPTEAFF.